What follows is one T cell receptor beta chain and its context. A much larger clone is a single base away; this may be a read error. The sample originates from a study of blood T cells in healthy people across ages. Together with a sample-barcoded 5' primer, a J-beta primer mix was included in a second PCR lasting roughly 6 to 12 cycles. MiXCR, run by TCRdb on the 5' RACE reads, gives a single entry per CDR3 protein. This sample has roughly 2 million distinct CDR3 sequences, with just under 50% found just once. V was pared by 2 bases and J by 7 bases, with 8 bases of the junction left unmatched. Looked up from germline, CDR1 is DFQATT and CDR2 is SNEGSKA (reference sequence). The length of the CDR3 is 15 residues.

The source of this sequence is a woman aged 40 to 50 in good health. This chain uses TRBV20-1 with TRBJ1-6; 7 bases fit TRBD1. The material sequenced was blood. CDR3: CSARSMGQRNSPLHF. CDR3 nucleotide sequence: TGCAGTGCTAGATCGATGGGACAGAGAAATTCACCCCTCCACTTT.